The 7 T cell receptor beta chains in this list originate from one sample, sequenced in a study of shared clonotypes between healthy human individuals. Clones were sequenced by immunoSEQ multiplex PCR, and TCRdb holds only the in-frame ones, with some missing. Of approximately 1,000,000 clones in the sample, 78% were seen once. Material: memory CD4+ T cells from PBMCs. The sample's subset: CD45RA-negative fraction. The receptors come from a man between 18 and 29 years old in good health. Some clones in this sample may be carry-over from other donors' samples.

The rearrangement joins TRBV7-2 to TRBJ2-1; the D gene could be TRBD1 or TRBD2 (5 bases each). This CDR3 region has 14 residues. Germline CDR1 is SGHTA and CDR2 is FQGNSA. V was clipped by 0 bases and J by 8 bases, with 11 bases between them. In DNA, the CDR3 is TGTGCCAGCAGCTTAGCAATGGGGGTCCATGAGCAGTTCTTC. It encodes CASSLAMGVHEQFF.

V usage is TRBV7-3 and J usage is TRBJ1-1; 10 nucleotides agree with TRBD1. The V and J ends lost 5 bases and 1 base, in that order; junction bases with no gene match: 7. CDR1 SGHTA and CDR2 FQGTGA come from the germline V gene. This CDR3 contains 16 residues. The DNA of the CDR3 is TGTGCCAGCAGCGTGACAGGGGGCCTAACGAACACTGAAGCTTTCTTT. This gives the protein CASSVTGGLTNTEAFF.

V is TRBV11-3 and J is TRBJ2-5, with unresolved D. The germline gives CDR1 SGHNT, CDR2 YENEEA. CDR3 size: 16 residues. Trimming cost V 1 base and J 5 bases, with 17 bases left between them. CDR3 sequence (DNA): TGTGCCAGCAGCTTAGGGTCCGTGGCGGTAGGGGAGACCCAGTACTTC. The encoded protein is CASSLGSVAVGETQYF.

The chain recombines TRBV21-1 with TRBJ2-7. TRBV21-1 is a pseudogene locus. The CDR3 extends over 16 amino acids. As DNA, the CDR3 is TGTGCCAGCAGCAAACCCCCCCCTTGGATCCCTTACGAGCAGTACTTC. Translating it yields CASSKPPPWIPYEQYF.

The chain recombines TRBV2 with TRBJ2-5; tentatively, D is TRBD2 (6 bases). The germline CDR1 and CDR2 sequences are SNHLY and FYNNEI. This CDR3 has 14 residues. The V gene lost 7 bases and the J gene lost 0 bases, with 12 bases spanning the gap. CDR3 DNA sequence: TGTGCCAGCAAGCTCCGGGACTACCAAGAGACCCAGTACTTC. Translating gives CASKLRDYQETQYF.

The chain couples TRBV5-8 to TRBJ1-4, with D possibly TRBD1 on 6 matching bases. The V and J ends lost 0 bases and 14 bases respectively, with 23 bases between them. From germline, CDR1 is SGHTS and CDR2 YDEGEE. The CDR3 consists of 16 residues. CDR3 in amino acids: CASSLAASAGAVKLFF. The DNA of the CDR3 is TGTGCCAGCAGCTTGGCGGCTTCGGCAGGGGCAGTGAAGCTGTTTTTT.

Only a few counts were recorded for this clone. The chain is built from TRBV5-4 and TRBJ2-7; D may be TRBD1 or TRBD2 (6 bases each). The germline V gene has CDR1 SGHNT and CDR2 YYREEE (reference sequence). Trimming removed 0 bases at V and 7 bases at J, with 17 bases between. The CDR3 extends over 15 amino acids. The CDR3 DNA reads as TGTGCCAGCAGCTTGGTGGGGGGCGGCCTCCTAGAGCAGTACTTC. It codes for CASSLVGGGLLEQYF.